This passage covers 6 T cell receptor beta chains from one sample sequenced in a study of blood T cell repertoires in COVID-19. Profiled with immunoSEQ multiplex PCR; TCRdb holds only in-frame clones, not every one. The sample has a few hundred thousand clones, approximately 86% seen once; the top ten hold about 3.8%. Sequenced material: PBMCs or T cells enriched from blood (not recorded which). The receptors were sampled from a woman between 35 and 50 years old with acute COVID-19.

This rearrangement joins TRBV19 to TRBJ1-1; 9 nucleotides match TRBD1. V trimming: 3 bases; J trimming: 11 bases; junction bases outside the gene matches: 7. The CDR3 covers 13 residues. Germline values: CDR1 LNHDA, CDR2 SQIVND (reference sequence). The CDR3 DNA reads TGTGCCAGTAGTATGGGACAGGGCTTTGGGGCTTTCTTT. It is translated as CASSMGQGFGAFF.

This clone was recorded once. The V gene is TRBV2, the J gene TRBJ2-3; tentatively, D is TRBD2 (6 bases). There are 13 residues in the CDR3. The germline V and J ends were trimmed by 8 bases and 1 base, with 10 bases remaining between them. Germline assignment: CDR1 SNHLY and CDR2 FYNNEI. CDR3 in DNA: TGTGCCAGCTCGGGAGAGCGCACAGATACGCAGTATTTT. Translated: CASSGERTDTQYF.

The J gene is TRBJ1-5, the V gene TRBV7-2; D is possibly TRBD1 (6 bases). CDR3 length: 15 amino acids. Germline CDR1 SGHTA, CDR2 FQGNSA. The V and J ends lost 1 base and 2 bases respectively, with 9 bases between them. The CDR3 DNA follows: TGTGCCAGCAGCTTAGTACAGGGTGGCAATCAGCCCCAGCATTTT. Residues: CASSLVQGGNQPQHF.

V and J are TRBV28 and TRBJ2-3, with 8 bases matching TRBD2. After removal of 5 bases from V and 1 base from J, the junction contained 11 bases not matched to a gene. Germline V CDR1 and CDR2: MDHEN, SYDVKM. This CDR3 has 17 residues. The CDR3 sequence: CASSPTRGREGTDTQYF. Written as DNA, the CDR3 is TGTGCCAGCAGTCCGACCCGGGGGCGGGAGGGCACAGATACGCAGTATTTT.

The chain is built from TRBV18 and TRBJ2-7; 11 bases agree with TRBD1. The germline V gene encodes CDR1 KGHSH and CDR2 LQKENI. V gave up 4 bases and J gave up 5 bases; unmatched junction bases: 7. The CDR3 runs to 15 residues. CDR3 in DNA: TGTGCCAGCTCACTCCGGACAGGGGGCGGCCACGAGCAGTACTTC. The encoded protein is CASSLRTGGGHEQYF. Full variable domain (missing parts from reference TRBV18 and TRBJ2-7): NAGVMQNPRHLVRRRGQEARLRCSPMKGHSHVYWYRQLPEEGLKFMVYLQKENIIDESGMPKERFSAEFPKEGPSILRIQQVVRGDSAAYFCASSLRTGGGHEQYFGPGTRLTVT.

The chain uses TRBV18 and TRBJ1-4; 8 nucleotides align to TRBD1. CDR1 and CDR2 (germline): KGHSH, LQKENI. The V and J ends lost 3 bases and 6 bases, in that order; junction bases with no gene match: 12. The CDR3 is 17 amino acids. In DNA form, the CDR3 reads TGTGCCAGCTCACCTCGGACAGGGAACGACCTCTATGAAAAACTGTTTTTT. Translation gives CASSPRTGNDLYEKLFF.